This T cell receptor (beta chain) was sequenced in a study of blood T cell repertoires in COVID-19. Turning to the study itself: Samples of COVID-19 (acute and convalescent) were obtained from the United States, Italy and Spain. Sources were T cells, B-cell-depleted T cells, or PBMCs; the material itself was cDNA or gDNA.

Authors' data handling: Quantification of nucleated cells was approximated via reference gene primer amplification. Clones were read by immunoSEQ multiplex PCR, and TCRdb kept only the in-frame ones, dropping some. The V and J calls and clone size come from that table; D and trimming were worked out from the DNA. The table records about 380,000 clones, more than 75% of them present only once. V lost 3 bases and J 2 bases, leaving 17 bases between the germline ends. CDR3 length equals 16 residues. Germline-derived CDR1 and CDR2 are SGHNT and YYREEE (reference sequence). A single count supports this clone. Recovered status applied to Cohort 3 donors who had two consecutive negative PCRs. It also applied to those with clearance or with symptom resolution.

Sequenced input: PBMCs or T cells enriched from blood (not recorded which). The receptor was isolated from a woman under 30 who had recovered from COVID-19. The chain couples TRBV5-4 to TRBJ1-1; no reliable D call. CDR3 DNA: TGTGCCAGCAGCTCAACCGAACCGGTCCCTAACACTGAAGCTTTCTTT. As protein: CASSSTEPVPNTEAFF. The full variable domain, rest sourced from reference TRBV5-4 and TRBJ1-1, is ETGVTQSPTHLIKTRGQQVTLRCSSQSGHNTVSWYQQALGQGPQFIFQYYREEENGRGNFPPRFSGLQFPNYSSELNVNALELDDSALYLCASSSTEPVPNTEAFFGQGTRLTVV.